These 10 T cell receptor beta chains were sequenced from one sample in a study of cytomegalovirus exposure and HLA in healthy donors. A multiplex PCR was run with 60 Vbeta primers and 13 Jbeta primers. The repertoire was sequenced with immunoSEQ multiplex PCR; TCRdb's copy has only in-frame clones and lacks some. The sample includes a few hundred thousand clones, around 80% seen only once; the top ten take roughly 2.5%. The sequenced material came from PBMCs. These receptors came from a woman aged 60-75 years in good health and CMV-seropositive.

This chain joins TRBV19 and TRBJ2-6; D ambiguous. CDR1 and CDR2 from the germline V gene are LNHDA and SQIVND (reference sequence). CDR3 size: 16 residues. The ends were cut back, 5 bases at V and 2 bases at J, with 13 bases in the middle. The CDR3 bases are TGTGCCAGTAGTGCCCGCGTCGTGGCTGGGGCCAACGTCCTGACTTTC. Encoded protein: CASSARVVAGANVLTF. The whole variable domain, remainder taken from reference TRBV19 and TRBJ2-6, is DGGITQSPKYLFRKEGQNVTLSCEQNLNHDAMYWYRQDPGQGLRLIYYSQIVNDFQKGDIAEGYSVSREKKESFPLTVTSAQKNPTAFYLCASSARVVAGANVLTFGAGSRLTVL.

The genes are TRBV2 and TRBJ2-7; the D gene is possibly TRBD2 (5 bases). This CDR3 comprises 12 residues. Looked up from germline, CDR1 is SNHLY and CDR2 is FYNNEI. V gave up 6 bases and J gave up 4 bases, with 10 bases separating them. CDR3 sequence reads: CASRTTGYEQYF. Written as DNA, the CDR3 is TGTGCCAGCAGGACTACCGGTTACGAGCAGTACTTC.

This clone was seen just once. The chain recombines TRBV10-3 with TRBJ2-1; 9 nucleotides line up with TRBD1. This CDR3 is 15 amino acids long. J gave up 5 bases and V 4 bases, and 6 bases lay outside the gene matches. Germline CDR1 is ENHRY and CDR2 is SYGVKD. DNA of the CDR3: TGTGCCATCAGTGGGGGACAGGGAGGGGACAATGAGCAGTTCTTC. Its translation: CAISGGQGGDNEQFF.

The rearrangement joins TRBV5-1 to TRBJ1-1, with D maybe TRBD1 (6 bases). The germline CDR1 and CDR2 sequences are SGHRS and YFSETQ. The CDR3 sequence is 17 residues long. Trimming removed 4 bases from V and 2 bases from J, with 21 bases in between. The chain's CDR3 is CASSRTHSRDINTEAFF. The CDR3 bases are TGCGCCAGCAGCCGAACCCATTCCCGGGACATAAACACTGAAGCTTTCTTT. Filled out from reference TRBV5-1 and TRBJ1-1, the complete variable domain reads KAGVTQTPRYLIKTRGQQVTLSCSPISGHRSVSWYQQTPGQGLQFLFEYFSETQRNKGNFPGRFSGRQFSNSRSEMNVSTLELGDSALYLCASSRTHSRDINTEAFFGQGTRLTVV.

The rearrangement joins TRBV2 to TRBJ2-3; 7 bases align to TRBD1. The V gene's germline CDR1 is SNHLY and CDR2 FYNNEI. This CDR3 has 15 residues. V dropped 7 bases and J dropped 0; count of bases not matched to a gene: 7. CDR3 in DNA: TGTGCCAGCATTACGGGACAGAGTAGCACAGATACGCAGTATTTT. Its translation is CASITGQSSTDTQYF.

This chain links TRBV5-6 with TRBJ1-2; D is undetermined. CDR3 length equals 13 residues. The ends were cut back, 5 bases at V and 3 bases at J, with 11 bases in the middle. CDR1 and CDR2 (germline): SGHDT, YYEEEE. The CDR3 nucleotides read TGTGCCAGCAGGGAGGGTTACTACTATGGCTACACCTTC. The encoded protein is CASREGYYYGYTF.

The chain recombines TRBV7-2 with TRBJ1-5; perhaps TRBD1 as D (6 bases). Germline CDR1 SGHTA, CDR2 FQGNSA. The CDR3 length is 13 residues. The V gene lost 2 bases and the J gene lost 7 bases, with 9 bases spanning the gap. The CDR3 DNA follows: TGTGCCAGCAGCTTACAGGGGTTGCAGCCCCAGCATTTT. Encoded protein: CASSLQGLQPQHF.

The J gene is TRBJ2-7, the V gene TRBV6-1, with 7 bases fitting TRBD1. Trimming cost V 4 bases and J 1 base; bases outside gene matches: 7. Germline V gives CDR1 MNHNS, CDR2 SASEGT. This CDR3 is built from 15 residues. The CDR3 region is CASSAPGQPSYEQYF. In DNA, the CDR3 is TGTGCCAGCAGTGCCCCGGGACAGCCGTCCTACGAGCAGTACTTC.

The chain links TRBV30 to TRBJ2-7, with D maybe TRBD1 (6 bases). The CDR3 runs 11 residues. Trimming pared 0 bases from V and 6 bases from J, leaving 6 bases between. Germline CDR1 and CDR2: GTSNPN and SVGIG (reference sequence). CDR3 bases: TGTGCCTGGAGTGTAGGGGGCGAGCAGTACTTC. It specifies CAWSVGGEQYF.

V usage is TRBV7-3 and J usage is TRBJ2-1; 8 bases are shared with TRBD2. J lost 4 bases, V lost 1 base, and 6 bases had no gene match. The CDR3 sequence is 16 residues long. Germline V CDR1 and CDR2: SGHTA, FQGTGA. Here the CDR3 reads CASSLIGASGYNEQFF. In nucleotides, the CDR3 is TGTGCCAGCAGCTTAATAGGGGCTAGCGGGTACAATGAGCAGTTCTTC. The complete variable domain, with remaining parts taken from reference TRBV7-3 and TRBJ2-1, reads GAGVSQTPSNKVTEKGKYVELRCDPISGHTALYWYRQSLGQGPEFLIYFQGTGAADDSGLPNDRFFAVRPEGSVSTLKIQRTERGDSAVYLCASSLIGASGYNEQFFGPGTRLTVL.